This record looks at one T cell receptor (beta chain) sequence and its context. The sample comes from a study of graft-versus-host responses after intestinal transplantation. Study context: All recipients were transplanted with multivisceral, liver-intestinal, or isolated intestinal grafts.

From the graft tissue, intraepithelial and lamina propria lymphocytes were released through processing. V lost 2 bases and J lost 8; bases outside the gene matches: 5. CDR3 length equals 14 residues. The V gene's germline CDR1 is KGHSH and CDR2 LQKENI. Clones were read by immunoSEQ multiplex PCR, and TCRdb kept only the in-frame ones, dropping some. This table has 13,000 or so clones, just under 75% appearing once. This sequence joins TRBV18 and TRBJ1-4; 7 bases line up with TRBD1. Sequenced here: ileum tissue, sampled 16 days after intestinal transplant. The clonotype was recovered from a human patient who received an intestinal transplant, so some T cells may come from the graft donor. CDR3 residues: CASSPRQGREKLFF. CDR3 nucleotide sequence: TGTGCCAGCTCACCAAGACAGGGAAGGGAAAAACTGTTTTTT.